This TCR beta chain was captured by sequencing in a study of CD8+ T cells in alopecia areata. Study-wide background: Treated patients' severity was scored by percentage of affected scalp area. The study, taken as a whole, reports: Tofacitinib significantly lowered scalp clonality and expanded CD8+ clones among the top 100. There was only one nonresponder, so it was unclear how baseline CD8+ expansion relates to response. Greater clonality was observed in lesional scalp samples, especially alopecia totalis/universalis, versus normal scalp.

With 0 bases removed from V and 8 bases from J, the gap between germline ends came to 8 bases. The CDR3 is 13 residues long. Germline loops: CDR1 LNHNV, CDR2 YYDKDF (reference sequence). Points on this clone: Its antigen is not known.

As the sequencing template, cDNA was produced by extracting RNA and reverse transcribing it. The protocol was immunoSEQ multiplex PCR, while the TCRdb copy is restricted to in-frame clones and leaves out a portion. Of approximately 43,000 clones in the sample, around 71% were seen once. Treatment specified: oral pan-JAK inhibitor, 5-10 mg twice daily. The TCR comes from a human donor with alopecia areata. The source was CD8+ T cells sorted from blood, collected at week 4, from a patient treated with tofacitinib. The chain links TRBV15 to TRBJ2-1; D is unclear. CDR3 sequence: CATSRDLADEQFF. CDR3 DNA: TGTGCCACCAGCAGAGATCTGGCGGATGAGCAGTTCTTC.